The rows below give T cell receptor beta chains drawn from one sample of a study of T cells after posttransplantation cyclophosphamide. Sequencing used immunoSEQ multiplex PCR; TCRdb keeps in-frame clones, though not all of them. Here the sample spans roughly 21,000 clones, roughly 98% being singletons. The sequenced material came from naive CD8+ T cells sorted from PBMCs. All receptors come from a middle-aged man in good health, CMV-negative, and a related stem cell transplant donor. CDR3s include the opening cysteine and the closing phenylalanine or tryptophan. D genes are given only for firm matches. Expanded clones get a size class; other rows say once, few or many, or leave the size out.

clone size: once
J gene: TRBJ2-7
V gene: TRBV27
D gene: TRBD1
CDR3 length: 13
CDR3 DNA: TGTGCCAGCAGTTGGGACAGGGCTAGAGAGCAGTACTTC
CDR3 protein: CASSWDRAREQYF

clone size: NA
J gene: TRBJ2-5
V gene: TRBV4-1
D gene: TRBD2
CDR3 length: 15
CDR3 DNA: TGCGCCAGCAGCCAAGATTTAACGGGAGGGGAGACCCAGTACTTC
CDR3 protein: CASSQDLTGGETQYF

clone size: NA
J gene: TRBJ1-5
V gene: TRBV4-1
D gene: NA
CDR3 length: 14
CDR3 DNA: TGCGCCAGCAGCCAACCGGACTCCAATCAGCCCCAGCATTTT
CDR3 protein: CASSQPDSNQPQHF

clone size: NA
J gene: TRBJ1-5
V gene: TRBV5-6
D gene: NA
CDR3 length: 15
CDR3 DNA: TGTGCCAGCAGCTTGTGGGGGGGGAGCAATCAGCCCCAGCATTTT
CDR3 protein: CASSLWGGSNQPQHF

clone size: NA
J gene: TRBJ2-1
V gene: TRBV7-9
D gene: NA
CDR3 length: 13
CDR3 DNA: TGTGCCAGCAGGAACGGTGCCCACAATGAGCAGTTCTTC
CDR3 protein: CASRNGAHNEQFF

clone size: NA
J gene: TRBJ2-1
V gene: TRBV29-1
D gene: NA
CDR3 length: 14
CDR3 DNA: TGCAGCGTTGAAGCGTCGGGAACCCCCAATGAGCAGTTCTTC
CDR3 protein: CSVEASGTPNEQFF

clone size: NA
J gene: TRBJ1-4
V gene: TRBV11-2
D gene: TRBD1
CDR3 length: 15
CDR3 DNA: TGTGCCAGCAGCTTAGAGACAGGGAGAGGGGAAAAACTGTTTTTT
CDR3 protein: CASSLETGRGEKLFF

clone size: NA
J gene: TRBJ1-4
V gene: TRBV5-6
D gene: TRBD1
CDR3 length: 15
CDR3 DNA: TGTGCCAGCAGCTTCTTACAGGGGGGAAATGAAAAACTGTTTTTT
CDR3 protein: CASSFLQGGNEKLFF

clone size: NA
J gene: TRBJ2-5
V gene: TRBV6-5
D gene: TRBD2
CDR3 length: 15
CDR3 DNA: TGTGCCAGCAGCACATCGGCGGGGGTGGGCGAGACCCAGTACTTC
CDR3 protein: CASSTSAGVGETQYF

clone size: NA
J gene: TRBJ2-7
V gene: TRBV6-1
D gene: TRBD1
CDR3 length: 14
CDR3 DNA: TGTGCCAGCCATGAAGGGACAGCAATCTACGAGCAGTACTTC
CDR3 protein: CASHEGTAIYEQYF

clone size: NA
J gene: TRBJ2-5
V gene: TRBV4-1
D gene: TRBD2
CDR3 length: 15
CDR3 DNA: TGCGCCAGCAGCCTTAAAAGCGGGAGGGGAGAGACCCAGTACTTC
CDR3 protein: CASSLKSGRGETQYF

clone size: NA
J gene: TRBJ1-5
V gene: TRBV28
D gene: TRBD1
CDR3 length: 13
CDR3 DNA: TGTGCCAGCAGTGGGACAGTCTATCAGCCCCAGCATTTT
CDR3 protein: CASSGTVYQPQHF

clone size: NA
J gene: TRBJ2-3
V gene: TRBV4-1
D gene: TRBD2
CDR3 length: 15
CDR3 DNA: TGCGCCAGCAGCCAAGCCGGGACTATCACAGATACGCAGTATTTT
CDR3 protein: CASSQAGTITDTQYF

clone size: NA
J gene: TRBJ1-5
V gene: TRBV27
D gene: NA
CDR3 length: 16
CDR3 DNA: TGTGCCAGCAGACTGGAGGGGCAGGGAAGCAATCAGCCCCAGCATTTT
CDR3 protein: CASRLEGQGSNQPQHF

clone size: once
J gene: TRBJ1-5
V gene: TRBV2
D gene: NA
CDR3 length: 17
CDR3 DNA: TGTGCCAGCAGTCGGTTCAAGGGGAATAGGTTCGGTCAGCCCCAGCATTTT
CDR3 protein: CASSRFKGNRFGQPQHF

clone size: NA
J gene: TRBJ2-7
V gene: TRBV9
D gene: TRBD2
CDR3 length: 15
CDR3 DNA: TGTGCCAGCAGCGTAGGAGGTAGCGGGAGCTCCGAGCAGTACTTC
CDR3 protein: CASSVGGSGSSEQYF